The present T cell receptor (beta chain) was sequenced within a study of blood T cell repertoires in COVID-19. Study as a whole: Samples came from the United States, Italy and Spain, spanning acute and convalescent COVID-19. Sources were T cells, B-cell-depleted T cells, or PBMCs; the material itself was cDNA or gDNA.

The trim removed 5 bases at V and 4 bases at J, leaving 6 bases unmatched. The CDR3 extends over 15 amino acids. CDR1 SEHNR and CDR2 FQNEAQ come from the germline V gene (reference sequence). Source study methods: Reference gene primer amplification yielded estimated nucleated cell counts. Some clones are missing from TCRdb's copy, which holds only in-frame ones; the method was immunoSEQ multiplex PCR. V and J calls and clone size are as listed in that table; D and trimming were resolved from the DNA. The table has approximately 19,000 clones, almost 90% seen once. Sequenced sample: peripheral blood. J is TRBJ1-4 and V is TRBV7-9; 8 bases fit TRBD1. The sequence came from a human donor in a cohort sampled during active COVID-19. The CDR3 spells CASSLRQGSNEKLFF. CDR3 DNA: TGTGCCAGCAGCCTCCGACAGGGGAGTAATGAAAAACTGTTTTTT.